This T cell receptor beta chain emerged from a study of control samples from healthy donors and cancer patients. This CDR3 comprises 13 residues. Trimming removed 0 bases from V and 8 bases from J, with 11 bases in between. The data were produced by immunoSEQ multiplex PCR, yet TCRdb's version contains in-frame clones alone and is incomplete. This table has fewer than 60,000 clones, 70% to 90% appearing once. This clone was recorded once. The sample comprised PBMCs. The clonotype was recovered from a woman aged 55-75 years with lung cancer. This sequence joins TRBV5-3 and TRBJ1-2; D gene uncertain. TRBV5-3 is sorted into the ORF group, with uncertain function. The CDR3 sequence is CARSLEESEGYTF. CDR3 in DNA: TGTGCCAGAAGCTTGGAGGAGTCCGAGGGCTACACCTTC.